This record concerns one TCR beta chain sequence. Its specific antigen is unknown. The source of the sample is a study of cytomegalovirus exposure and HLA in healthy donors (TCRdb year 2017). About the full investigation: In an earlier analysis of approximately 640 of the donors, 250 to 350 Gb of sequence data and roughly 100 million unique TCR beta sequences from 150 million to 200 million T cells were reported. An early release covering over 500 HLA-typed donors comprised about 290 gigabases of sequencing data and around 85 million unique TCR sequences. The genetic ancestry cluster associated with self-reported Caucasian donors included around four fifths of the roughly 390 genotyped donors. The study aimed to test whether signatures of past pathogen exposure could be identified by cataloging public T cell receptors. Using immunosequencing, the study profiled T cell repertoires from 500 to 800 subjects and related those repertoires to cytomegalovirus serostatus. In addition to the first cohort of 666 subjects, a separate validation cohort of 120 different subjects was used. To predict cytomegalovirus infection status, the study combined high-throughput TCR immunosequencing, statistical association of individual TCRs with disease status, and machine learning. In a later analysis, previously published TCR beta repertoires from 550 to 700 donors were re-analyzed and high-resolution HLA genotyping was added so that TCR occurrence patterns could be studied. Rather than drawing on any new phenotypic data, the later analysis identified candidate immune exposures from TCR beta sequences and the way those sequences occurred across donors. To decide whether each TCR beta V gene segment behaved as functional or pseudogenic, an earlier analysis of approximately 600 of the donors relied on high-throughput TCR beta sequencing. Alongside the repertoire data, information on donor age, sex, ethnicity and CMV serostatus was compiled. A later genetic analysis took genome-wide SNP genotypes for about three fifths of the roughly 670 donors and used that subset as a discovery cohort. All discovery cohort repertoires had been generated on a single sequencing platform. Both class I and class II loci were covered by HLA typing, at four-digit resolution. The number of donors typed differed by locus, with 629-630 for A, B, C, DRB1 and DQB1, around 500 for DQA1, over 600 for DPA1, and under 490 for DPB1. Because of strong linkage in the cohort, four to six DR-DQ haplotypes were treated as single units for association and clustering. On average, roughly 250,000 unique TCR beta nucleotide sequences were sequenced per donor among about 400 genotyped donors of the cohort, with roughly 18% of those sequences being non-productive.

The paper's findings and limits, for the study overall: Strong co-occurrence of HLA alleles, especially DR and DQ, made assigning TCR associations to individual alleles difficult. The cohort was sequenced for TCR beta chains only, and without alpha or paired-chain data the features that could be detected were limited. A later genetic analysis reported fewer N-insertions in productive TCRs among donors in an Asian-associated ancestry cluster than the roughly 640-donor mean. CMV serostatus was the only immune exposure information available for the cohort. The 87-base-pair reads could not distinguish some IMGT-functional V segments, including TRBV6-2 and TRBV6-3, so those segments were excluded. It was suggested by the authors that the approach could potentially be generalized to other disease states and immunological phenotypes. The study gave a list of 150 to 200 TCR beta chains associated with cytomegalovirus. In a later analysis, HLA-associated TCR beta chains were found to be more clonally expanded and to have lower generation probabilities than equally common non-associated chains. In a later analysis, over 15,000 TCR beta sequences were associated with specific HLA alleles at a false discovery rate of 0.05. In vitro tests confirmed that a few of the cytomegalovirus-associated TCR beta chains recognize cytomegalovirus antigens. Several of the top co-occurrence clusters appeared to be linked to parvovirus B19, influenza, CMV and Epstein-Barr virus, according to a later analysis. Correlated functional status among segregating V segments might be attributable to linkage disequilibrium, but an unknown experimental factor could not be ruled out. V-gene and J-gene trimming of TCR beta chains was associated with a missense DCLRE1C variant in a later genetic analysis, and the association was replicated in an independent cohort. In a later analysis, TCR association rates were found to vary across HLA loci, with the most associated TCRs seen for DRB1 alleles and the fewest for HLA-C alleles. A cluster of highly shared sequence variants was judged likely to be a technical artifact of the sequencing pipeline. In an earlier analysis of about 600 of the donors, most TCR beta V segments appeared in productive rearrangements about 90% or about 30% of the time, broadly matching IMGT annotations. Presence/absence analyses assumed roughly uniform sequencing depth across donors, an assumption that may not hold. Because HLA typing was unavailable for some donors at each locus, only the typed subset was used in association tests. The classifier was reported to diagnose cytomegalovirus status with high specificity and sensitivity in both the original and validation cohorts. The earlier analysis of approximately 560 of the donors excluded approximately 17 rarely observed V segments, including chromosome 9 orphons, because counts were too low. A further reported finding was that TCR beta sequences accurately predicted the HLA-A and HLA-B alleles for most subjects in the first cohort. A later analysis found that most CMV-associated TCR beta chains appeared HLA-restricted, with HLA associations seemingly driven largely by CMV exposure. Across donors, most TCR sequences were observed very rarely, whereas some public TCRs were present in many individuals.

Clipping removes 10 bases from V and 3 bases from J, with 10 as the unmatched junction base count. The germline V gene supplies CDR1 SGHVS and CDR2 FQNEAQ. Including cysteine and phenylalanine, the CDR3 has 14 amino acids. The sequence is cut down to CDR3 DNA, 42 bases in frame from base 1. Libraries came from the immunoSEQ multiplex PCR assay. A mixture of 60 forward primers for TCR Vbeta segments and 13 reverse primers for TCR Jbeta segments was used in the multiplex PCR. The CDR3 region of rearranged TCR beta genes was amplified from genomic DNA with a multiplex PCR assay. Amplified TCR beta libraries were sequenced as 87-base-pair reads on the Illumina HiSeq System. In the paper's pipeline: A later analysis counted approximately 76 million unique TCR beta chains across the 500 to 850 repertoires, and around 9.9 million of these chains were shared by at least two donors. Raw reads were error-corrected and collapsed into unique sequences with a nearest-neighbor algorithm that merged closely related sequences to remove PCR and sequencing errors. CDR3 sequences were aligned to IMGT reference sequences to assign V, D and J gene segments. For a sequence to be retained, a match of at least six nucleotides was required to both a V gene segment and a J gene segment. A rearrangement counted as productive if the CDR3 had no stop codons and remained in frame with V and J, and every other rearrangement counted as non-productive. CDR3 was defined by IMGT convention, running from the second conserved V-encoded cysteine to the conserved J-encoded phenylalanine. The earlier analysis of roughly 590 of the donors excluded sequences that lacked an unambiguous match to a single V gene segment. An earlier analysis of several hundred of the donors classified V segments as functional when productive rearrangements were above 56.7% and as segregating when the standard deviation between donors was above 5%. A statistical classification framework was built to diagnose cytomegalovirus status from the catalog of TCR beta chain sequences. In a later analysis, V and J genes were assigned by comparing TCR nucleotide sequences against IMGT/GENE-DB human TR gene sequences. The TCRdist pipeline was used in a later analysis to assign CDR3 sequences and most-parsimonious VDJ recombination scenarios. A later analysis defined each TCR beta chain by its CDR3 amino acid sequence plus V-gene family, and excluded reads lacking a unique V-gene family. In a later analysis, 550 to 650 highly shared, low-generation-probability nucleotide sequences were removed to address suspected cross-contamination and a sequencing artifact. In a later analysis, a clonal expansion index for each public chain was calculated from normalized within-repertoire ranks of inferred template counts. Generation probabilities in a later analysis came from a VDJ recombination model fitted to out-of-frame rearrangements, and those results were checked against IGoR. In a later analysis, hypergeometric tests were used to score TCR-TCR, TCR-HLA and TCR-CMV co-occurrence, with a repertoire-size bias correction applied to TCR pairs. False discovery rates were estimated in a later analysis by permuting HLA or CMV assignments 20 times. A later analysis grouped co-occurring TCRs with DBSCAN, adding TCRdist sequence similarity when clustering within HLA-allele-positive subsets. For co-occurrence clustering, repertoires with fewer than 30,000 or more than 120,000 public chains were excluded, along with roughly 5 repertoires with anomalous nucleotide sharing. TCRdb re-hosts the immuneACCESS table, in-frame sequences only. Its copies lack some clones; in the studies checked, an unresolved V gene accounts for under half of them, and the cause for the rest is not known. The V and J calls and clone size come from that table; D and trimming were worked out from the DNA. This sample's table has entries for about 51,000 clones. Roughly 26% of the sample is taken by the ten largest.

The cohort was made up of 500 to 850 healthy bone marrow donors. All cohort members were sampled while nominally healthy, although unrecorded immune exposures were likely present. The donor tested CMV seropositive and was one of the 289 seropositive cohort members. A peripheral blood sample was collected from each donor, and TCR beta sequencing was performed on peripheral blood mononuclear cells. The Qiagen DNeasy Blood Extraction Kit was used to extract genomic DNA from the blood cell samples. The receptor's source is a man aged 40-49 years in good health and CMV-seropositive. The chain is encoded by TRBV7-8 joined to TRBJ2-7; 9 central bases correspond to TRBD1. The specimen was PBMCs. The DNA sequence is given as TGTGCCACCGAAGCCGGGACAGGGAACTACGAGCAGTACTTC. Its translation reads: CATEAGTGNYEQYF.